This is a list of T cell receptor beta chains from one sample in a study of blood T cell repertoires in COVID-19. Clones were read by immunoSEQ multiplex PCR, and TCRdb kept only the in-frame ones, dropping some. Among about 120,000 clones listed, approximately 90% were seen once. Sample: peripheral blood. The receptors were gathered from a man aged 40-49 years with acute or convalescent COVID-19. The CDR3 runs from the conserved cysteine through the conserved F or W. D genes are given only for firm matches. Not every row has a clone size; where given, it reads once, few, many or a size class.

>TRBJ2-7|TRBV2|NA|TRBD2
CASSEWDYTYEQYF
TGTGCCAGCAGTGAATGGGACTACACCTACGAGCAGTACTTC
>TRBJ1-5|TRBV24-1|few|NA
CATRRTDFSNQPQHF
TGTGCCACCCGAAGAACAGATTTTAGCAATCAGCCCCAGCATTTT
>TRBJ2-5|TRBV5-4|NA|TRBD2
CASRVTSGHGAQYF
TGTGCCAGCAGGGTGACTAGCGGCCACGGGGCCCAGTACTTC
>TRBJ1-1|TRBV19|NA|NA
CASSIVPGAEAFF
TGTGCCAGTAGTATAGTGCCAGGGGCTGAAGCTTTCTTT
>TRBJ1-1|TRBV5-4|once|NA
CASSLSPGTEAFF
TGTGCCAGCAGCTTGTCTCCGGGTACTGAAGCTTTCTTT
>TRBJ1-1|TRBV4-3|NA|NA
CASSLTAGTEAFF
TGCGCCAGCAGCCTGACGGCAGGCACTGAAGCTTTCTTT
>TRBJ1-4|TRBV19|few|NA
CASSIRGSGEKLFF
TGTGCCAGTAGTATCAGAGGGTCGGGAGAAAAACTGTTTTTT
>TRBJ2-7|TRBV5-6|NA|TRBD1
CASSFRDRAFYEQYF
TGTGCCAGCAGCTTCCGGGACAGGGCCTTTTACGAGCAGTACTTC
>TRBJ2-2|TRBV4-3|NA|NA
CASSQESRGTGELFF
TGCGCCAGCAGCCAAGAAAGCAGGGGCACCGGGGAGCTGTTTTTT
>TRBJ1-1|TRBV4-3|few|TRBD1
CASSHADRDTEAFF
TGCGCCAGCAGCCACGCTGACAGGGACACTGAAGCTTTCTTT
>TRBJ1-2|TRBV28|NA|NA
CASTASDSYYGYTF
TGTGCCAGCACCGCTTCGGACAGCTACTATGGCTACACCTTC
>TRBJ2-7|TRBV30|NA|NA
CAWMPPTHNYVRQYF
TGTGCCTGGATGCCCCCCACGCATAACTACGTCCGGCAGTACTTC
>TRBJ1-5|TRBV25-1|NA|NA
CASSRVGPWSDHQPQHF
TGTGCCAGCAGCCGTGTCGGTCCCTGGAGCGACCATCAGCCCCAGCATTTT
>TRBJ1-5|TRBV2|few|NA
CASTGSPYSNQPQHF
TGTGCCAGCACAGGGTCTCCCTATAGCAATCAGCCCCAGCATTTT
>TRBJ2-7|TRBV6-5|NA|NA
CASRDTGTRSYEQYF
TGTGCCAGCAGAGACACCGGGACACGCTCCTACGAGCAGTACTTC
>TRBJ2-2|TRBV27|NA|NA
CASSPRRTYGELFF
TGTGCCAGCAGTCCTCGTCGGACTTACGGGGAGCTGTTTTTT
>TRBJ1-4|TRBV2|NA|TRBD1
CASSRDRSEKLFF
TGTGCCAGCAGCCGGGACAGATCGGAAAAACTGTTTTTT
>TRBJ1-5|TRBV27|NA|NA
CASRAGIISNQPQHF
TGTGCCAGCAGGGCAGGGATAATTAGCAATCAGCCCCAGCATTTT
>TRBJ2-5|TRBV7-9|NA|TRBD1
CASGGGTGLQETQYF
TGTGCCAGCGGGGGCGGGACAGGACTTCAAGAGACCCAGTACTTC
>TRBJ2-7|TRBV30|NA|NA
CAWSVGVYEQYF
TGTGCCTGGAGTGTAGGGGTCTACGAGCAGTACTTC
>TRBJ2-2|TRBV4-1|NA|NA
CASSQGVNGELFF
TGCGCCAGCAGCCAAGGAGTTAACGGGGAGCTGTTTTTT
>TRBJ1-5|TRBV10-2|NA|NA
CASSDLNDGNQPQHF
TGCGCCAGCAGCGACCTAAACGACGGGAATCAGCCCCAGCATTTT
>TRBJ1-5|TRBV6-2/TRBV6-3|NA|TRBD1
CASSIQGQSNQPQHF
TGTGCCAGCAGTATCCAGGGACAGAGCAATCAGCCCCAGCATTTT
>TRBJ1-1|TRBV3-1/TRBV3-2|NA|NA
CASSHRPETEAFF
TGTGCCAGCAGCCACCGACCGGAGACTGAAGCTTTCTTT
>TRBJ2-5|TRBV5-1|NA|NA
CASSPAPRRQETQYF
TGCGCCAGCAGCCCGGCGCCCAGGCGCCAAGAGACCCAGTACTTC
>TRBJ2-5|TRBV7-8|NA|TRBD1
CASSPPGQLKETQYF
TGTGCCAGCAGCCCACCGGGACAGCTTAAAGAGACCCAGTACTTC
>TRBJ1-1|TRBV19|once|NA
CASSISIRNTEAFF
TGTGCCAGTAGTATCTCTATACGGAACACTGAAGCTTTCTTT
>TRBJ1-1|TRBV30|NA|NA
CAWSVPYLSSEDSNKGTEAFF
TGTGCCTGGAGTGTACCGTACCTATCCTCAGAGGACAGTAATAAGGGCACTGAAGCTTTCTTT
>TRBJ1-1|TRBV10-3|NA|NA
CAISEPGVPNTEAFF
TGTGCCATCAGTGAACCGGGGGTGCCGAACACTGAAGCTTTCTTT
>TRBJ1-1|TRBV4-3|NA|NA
CASSQVGQRNTEAFF
TGCGCCAGCAGCCAAGTCGGACAGCGGAACACTGAAGCTTTCTTT
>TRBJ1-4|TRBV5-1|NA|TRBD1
CASSDRGFTGEKLFF
TGCGCCAGCAGCGACAGGGGGTTTACCGGGGAAAAACTGTTTTTT
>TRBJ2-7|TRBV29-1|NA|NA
CSVEDPRVSYEQYF
TGCAGCGTTGAAGATCCAAGAGTATCCTACGAGCAGTACTTC
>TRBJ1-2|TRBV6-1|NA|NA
CASSEVRYYGYTF
TGTGCCAGCAGTGAGGTCAGGTACTATGGCTACACCTTC
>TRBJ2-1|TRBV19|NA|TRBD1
CASSVSTGEYNEQFF
TGTGCCAGTAGTGTGTCGACAGGGGAGTACAATGAGCAGTTCTTC
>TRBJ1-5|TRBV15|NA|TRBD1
CATSRGDRGRSQPQHF
TGTGCCACCAGCAGAGGGGACAGAGGCCGGTCTCAGCCCCAGCATTTT
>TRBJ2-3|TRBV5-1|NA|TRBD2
CASSIRTSGGADTQYF
TGCGCCAGCAGCATCCGGACTAGCGGGGGAGCAGATACGCAGTATTTT
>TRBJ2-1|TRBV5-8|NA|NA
CASSLRRGDEQFF
TGTGCCAGCAGCTTGCGTCGAGGAGATGAGCAGTTCTTC
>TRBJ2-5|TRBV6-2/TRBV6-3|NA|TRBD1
CASSTQSDRGRETQYF
TGTGCCAGCAGCACTCAATCCGACAGGGGGCGCGAGACCCAGTACTTC
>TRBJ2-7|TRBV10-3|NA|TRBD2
CAISDGAGAGEQYF
TGTGCCATCAGTGACGGAGCGGGAGCGGGCGAGCAGTACTTC
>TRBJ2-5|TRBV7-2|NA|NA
CASSLGAGGRETQYF
TGTGCCAGCAGCTTAGGTGCCGGGGGGCGGGAGACCCAGTACTTC
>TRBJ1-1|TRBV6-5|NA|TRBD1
CASSYQGVRFGAFF
TGTGCCAGCAGTTACCAGGGGGTGAGATTTGGAGCTTTCTTT
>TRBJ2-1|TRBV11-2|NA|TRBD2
CASSTGTSGYNEQFF
TGTGCCAGCAGCACCGGGACTAGCGGATACAATGAGCAGTTCTTC